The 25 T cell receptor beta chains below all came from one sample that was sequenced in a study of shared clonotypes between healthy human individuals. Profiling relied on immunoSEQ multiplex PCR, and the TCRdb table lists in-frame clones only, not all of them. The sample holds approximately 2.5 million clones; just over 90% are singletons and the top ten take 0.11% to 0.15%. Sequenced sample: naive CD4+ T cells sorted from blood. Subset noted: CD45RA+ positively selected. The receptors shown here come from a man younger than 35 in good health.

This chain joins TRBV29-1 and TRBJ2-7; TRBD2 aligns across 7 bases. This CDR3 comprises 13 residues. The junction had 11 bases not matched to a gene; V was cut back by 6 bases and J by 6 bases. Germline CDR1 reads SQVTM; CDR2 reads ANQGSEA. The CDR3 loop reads CSVGKTSLGEQYF. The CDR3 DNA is TGCAGCGTAGGGAAGACTAGCCTCGGCGAGCAGTACTTC.

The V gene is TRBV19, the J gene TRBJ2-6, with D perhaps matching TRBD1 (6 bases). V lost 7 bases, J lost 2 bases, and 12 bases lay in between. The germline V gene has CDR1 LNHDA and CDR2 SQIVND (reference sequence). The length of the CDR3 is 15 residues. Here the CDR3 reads CASTYREPGANVLTF. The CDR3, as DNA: TGTGCCAGTACTTACAGGGAACCTGGGGCCAACGTCCTGACTTTC.

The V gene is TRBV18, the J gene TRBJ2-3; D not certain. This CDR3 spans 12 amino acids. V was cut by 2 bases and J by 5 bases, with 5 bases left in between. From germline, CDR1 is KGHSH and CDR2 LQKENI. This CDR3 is CASSPIEDTQYF. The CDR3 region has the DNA TGTGCCAGCTCACCAATCGAAGATACGCAGTATTTT.

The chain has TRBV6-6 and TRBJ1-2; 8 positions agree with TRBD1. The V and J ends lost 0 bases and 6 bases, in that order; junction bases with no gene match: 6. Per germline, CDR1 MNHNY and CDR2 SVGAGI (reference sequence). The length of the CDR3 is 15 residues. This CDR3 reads CASSYSRQGIDGYTF. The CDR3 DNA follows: TGTGCCAGCAGTTACTCGAGACAGGGGATCGATGGCTACACCTTC.

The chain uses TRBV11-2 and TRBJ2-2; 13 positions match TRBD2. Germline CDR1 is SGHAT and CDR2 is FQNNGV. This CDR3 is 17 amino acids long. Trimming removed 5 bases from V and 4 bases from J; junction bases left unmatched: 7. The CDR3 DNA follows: TGTGCCAGCAGCCCTCGGACTAGCGGGAGTATCACCGGGGAGCTGTTTTTT. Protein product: CASSPRTSGSITGELFF.

This chain's CDR3 is CASSPPVRGGPEQFF. The CDR3 nucleotides read TGTGCCAGCAGTCCCCCTGTTCGGGGGGGCCCTGAGCAGTTCTTC. This chain uses TRBV27 with TRBJ2-1; TRBD2 aligns across 8 bases. Unmatched junction bases numbered 12, after V lost 5 bases and J lost 9 bases. This CDR3 contains 15 residues. Per germline, CDR1 MNHEY and CDR2 SMNVEV (reference sequence).

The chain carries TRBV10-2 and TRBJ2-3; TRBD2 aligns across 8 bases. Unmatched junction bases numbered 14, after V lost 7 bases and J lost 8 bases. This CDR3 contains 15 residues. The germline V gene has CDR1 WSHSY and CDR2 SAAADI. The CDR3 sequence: CASKGLAWGVGTQYF. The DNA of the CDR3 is TGCGCCAGCAAAGGACTAGCCTGGGGGGTGGGTACGCAGTATTTT.

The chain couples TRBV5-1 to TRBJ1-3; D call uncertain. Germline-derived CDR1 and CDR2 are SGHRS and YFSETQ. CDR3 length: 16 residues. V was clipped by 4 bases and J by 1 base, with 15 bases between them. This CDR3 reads CASSPVPVSSGNTIYF. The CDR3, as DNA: TGCGCCAGCAGCCCGGTTCCCGTTTCGTCTGGAAACACCATATATTTT.

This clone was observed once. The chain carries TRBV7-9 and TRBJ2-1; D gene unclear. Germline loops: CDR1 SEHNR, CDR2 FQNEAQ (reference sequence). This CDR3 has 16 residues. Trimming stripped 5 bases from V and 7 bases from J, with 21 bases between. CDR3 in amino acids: CASSLKPGLLENEQFF. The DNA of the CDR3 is TGTGCCAGCAGCCTTAAACCGGGTCTCCTGGAGAATGAGCAGTTCTTC.

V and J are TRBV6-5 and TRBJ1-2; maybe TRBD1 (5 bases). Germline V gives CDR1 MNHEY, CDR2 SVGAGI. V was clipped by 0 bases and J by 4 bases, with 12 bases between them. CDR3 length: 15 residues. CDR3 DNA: TGTGCCAGCAGTTACTCCTCGTCAGGGACCTATGGCTACACCTTC. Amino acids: CASSYSSSGTYGYTF.

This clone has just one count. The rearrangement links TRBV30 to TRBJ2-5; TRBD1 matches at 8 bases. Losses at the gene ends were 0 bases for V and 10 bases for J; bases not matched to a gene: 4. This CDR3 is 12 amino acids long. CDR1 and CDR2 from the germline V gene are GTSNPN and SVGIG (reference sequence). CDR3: CAWSVLTGGQYF. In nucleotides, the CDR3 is TGTGCCTGGAGTGTACTCACAGGGGGCCAGTACTTC.

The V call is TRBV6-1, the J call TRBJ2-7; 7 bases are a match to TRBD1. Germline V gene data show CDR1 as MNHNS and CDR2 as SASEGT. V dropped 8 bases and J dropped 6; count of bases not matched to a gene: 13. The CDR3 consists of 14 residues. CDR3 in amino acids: CASLKGGTEAEQYF. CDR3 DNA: TGTGCCAGCCTGAAGGGTGGGACAGAGGCCGAGCAGTACTTC.

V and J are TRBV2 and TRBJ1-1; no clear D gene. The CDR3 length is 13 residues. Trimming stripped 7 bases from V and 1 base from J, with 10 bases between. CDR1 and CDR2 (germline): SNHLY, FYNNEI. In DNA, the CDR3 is TGTGCCAGCAACCGGGAGACGAACACTGAAGCTTTCTTT. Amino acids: CASNRETNTEAFF.

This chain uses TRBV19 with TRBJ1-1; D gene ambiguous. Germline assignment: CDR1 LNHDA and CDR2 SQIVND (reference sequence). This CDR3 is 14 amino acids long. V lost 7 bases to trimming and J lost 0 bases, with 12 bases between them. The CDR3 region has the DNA TGTGCCAGTAATAGCCCCGACATGAACACTGAAGCTTTCTTT. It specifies CASNSPDMNTEAFF.

The CDR3: CASSPPRGGGTEAFF. The DNA of the CDR3 is TGTGCCAGCTCACCACCTCGGGGAGGTGGCACTGAAGCTTTCTTT. The V call is TRBV18, the J call TRBJ1-1; D remains unclear. This CDR3 is built from 15 residues. V lost 0 bases, J lost 4 bases, and 12 bases lay in between. Germline CDR1 and CDR2: KGHSH and LQKENI.

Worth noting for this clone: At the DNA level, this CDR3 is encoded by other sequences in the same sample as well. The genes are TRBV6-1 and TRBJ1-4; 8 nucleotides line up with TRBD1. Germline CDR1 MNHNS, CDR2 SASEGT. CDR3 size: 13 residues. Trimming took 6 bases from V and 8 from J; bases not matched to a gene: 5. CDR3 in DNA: TGTGCCAGCAGCGGACAGGGTGCGGAAAAACTGTTTTTT. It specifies CASSGQGAEKLFF.

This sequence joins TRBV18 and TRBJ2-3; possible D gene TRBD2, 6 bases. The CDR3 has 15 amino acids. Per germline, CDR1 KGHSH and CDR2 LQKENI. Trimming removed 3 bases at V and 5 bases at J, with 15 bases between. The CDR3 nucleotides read TGTGCCAGCTCACCTCTGGAAACTAGCCAAGATACGCAGTATTTT. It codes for CASSPLETSQDTQYF.

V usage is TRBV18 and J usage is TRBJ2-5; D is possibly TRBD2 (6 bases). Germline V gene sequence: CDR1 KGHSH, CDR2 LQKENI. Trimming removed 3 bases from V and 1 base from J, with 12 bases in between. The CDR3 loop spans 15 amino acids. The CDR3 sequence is CASSPDQRAQETQYF. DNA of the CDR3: TGTGCCAGCTCACCTGACCAGCGGGCCCAAGAGACCCAGTACTTC.

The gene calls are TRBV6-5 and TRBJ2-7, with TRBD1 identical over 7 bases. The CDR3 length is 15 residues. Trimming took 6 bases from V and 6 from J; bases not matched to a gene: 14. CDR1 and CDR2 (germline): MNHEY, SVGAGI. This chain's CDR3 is CASRRSGTERGEQYF. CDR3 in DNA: TGTGCCAGCAGACGATCCGGGACAGAGAGGGGCGAGCAGTACTTC.

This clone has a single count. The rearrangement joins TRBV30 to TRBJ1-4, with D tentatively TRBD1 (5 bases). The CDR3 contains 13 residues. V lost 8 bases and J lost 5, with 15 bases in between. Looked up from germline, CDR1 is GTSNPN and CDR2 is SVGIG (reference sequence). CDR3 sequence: CAGRDSGNEKLFF. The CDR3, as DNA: TGTGCCGGACGTGACAGCGGAAATGAAAAACTGTTTTTT.

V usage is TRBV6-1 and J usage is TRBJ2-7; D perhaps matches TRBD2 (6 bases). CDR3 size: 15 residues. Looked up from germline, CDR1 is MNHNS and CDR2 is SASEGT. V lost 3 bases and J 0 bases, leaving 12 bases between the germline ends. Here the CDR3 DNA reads TGTGCCAGCAGTGAGTTTGCGGGGAGCTCCTACGAGCAGTACTTC. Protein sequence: CASSEFAGSSYEQYF.

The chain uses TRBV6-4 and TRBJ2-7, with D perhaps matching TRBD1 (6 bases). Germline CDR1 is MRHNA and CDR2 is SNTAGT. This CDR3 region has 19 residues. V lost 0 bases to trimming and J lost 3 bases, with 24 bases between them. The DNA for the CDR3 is TGTGCCAGCAGTGACTCGGCTTCGGCAACAGGGTATGCTCACTACGAGCAGTACTTC. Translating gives CASSDSASATGYAHYEQYF.

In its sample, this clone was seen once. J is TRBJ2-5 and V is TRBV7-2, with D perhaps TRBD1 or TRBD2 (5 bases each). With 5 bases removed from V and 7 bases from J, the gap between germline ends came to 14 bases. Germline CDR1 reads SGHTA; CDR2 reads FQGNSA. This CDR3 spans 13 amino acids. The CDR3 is CASSPGPGGTQYF. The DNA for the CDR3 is TGTGCCAGCAGCCCGGGACCCGGAGGGACCCAGTACTTC. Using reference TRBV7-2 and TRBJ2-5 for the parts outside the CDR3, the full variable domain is GAGVSQSPSNKVTEKGKDVELRCDPISGHTALYWYRQSLGQGLEFLIYFQGNSAPDKSGLPSDRFSAERTGGSVSTLTIQRTQQEDSAVYLCASSPGPGGTQYFGPGTRLLVL.

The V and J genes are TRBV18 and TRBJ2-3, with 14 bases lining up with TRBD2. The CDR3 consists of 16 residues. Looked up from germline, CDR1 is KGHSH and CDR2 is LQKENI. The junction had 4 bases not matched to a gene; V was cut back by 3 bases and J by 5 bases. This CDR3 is CASSPGLAGEIDTQYF. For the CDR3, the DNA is TGTGCCAGCTCACCGGGACTAGCGGGAGAGATAGATACGCAGTATTTT.

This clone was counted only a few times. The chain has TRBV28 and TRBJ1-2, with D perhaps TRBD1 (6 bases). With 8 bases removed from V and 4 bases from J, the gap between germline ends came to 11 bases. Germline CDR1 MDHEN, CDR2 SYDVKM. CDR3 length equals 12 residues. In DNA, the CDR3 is TGTGCCAGCCTAGGAGGGGGCTATGGCTACACCTTC. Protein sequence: CASLGGGYGYTF.